The rows below give T cell receptor beta chains drawn from one sample of a study of T cell responses to AZD1222 COVID-19 vaccine. Profiled with immunoSEQ multiplex PCR; TCRdb holds only in-frame clones, not every one. The sample has about 200,000 clones, approximately 94% seen once. Source: peripheral blood, taken 28 days after the second AZD1222 dose. All receptors come from an adult who received the AZD1222 COVID-19 vaccine. Each CDR3 is given with its conserved first and last residue. A D gene is named only where the DNA matches it firmly. Expanded clones are given a class, and other clones once, few, many or no size at all.

D gene | J gene | clone size | V gene | CDR3 protein | CDR3 DNA
. | TRBJ2-2 | . | TRBV5-1 | CASSLGADGELFF | TGCGCCAGCAGCTTGGGGGCGGACGGGGAGCTGTTTTTT
TRBD1 | TRBJ2-1 | . | TRBV10-1 | CASSESSGQGAGEQFF | TGCGCCAGCAGTGAGTCGAGCGGACAGGGGGCAGGTGAGCAGTTCTTC
. | TRBJ2-5 | . | TRBV19 | CASSPGRQETQYF | TGTGCCAGTAGCCCCGGGCGGCAAGAGACCCAGTACTTC
. | TRBJ1-5 | . | TRBV1 | CTSSPSSSDREWSWQPQHF | TGCACCAGCAGCCCATCATCGTCGGACAGGGAATGGTCTTGGCAGCCCCAGCATTTT
. | TRBJ2-2 | . | TRBV7-6 | CASSHTPGQNTGELFF | TGTGCCAGCAGCCACACCCCGGGCCAGAACACCGGGGAGCTGTTTTTT
. | TRBJ1-1 | once | TRBV5-1 | CASSLVGGDTEAFF | TGCGCCAGCAGCTTGGTGGGCGGAGACACTGAAGCTTTCTTT
. | TRBJ1-2 | . | TRBV4-1 | CASSQATGANYGYTF | TGCGCCAGCAGCCAAGCGACAGGAGCTAACTATGGCTACACCTTC
. | TRBJ1-2 | . | TRBV4-1 | CASSQEVGRGPYGYTF | TGCGCCAGCAGCCAAGAAGTGGGGAGGGGACCCTATGGCTACACCTTC
. | TRBJ2-4 | . | TRBV3-1/TRBV3-2 | CASSQVEGRIQYF | TGTGCCAGCAGCCAAGTTGAGGGAAGAATTCAGTACTTC
TRBD2 | TRBJ2-3 | . | TRBV11-1 | CASSFVTGGSTDTQYF | TGTGCCAGCAGCTTCGTGACGGGGGGGTCCACAGATACGCAGTATTTT
. | TRBJ2-7 | . | TRBV23-1 | CASSHRRSRTYEQYF | TGCGCCAGCAGTCACCGTCGATCAAGGACCTACGAGCAGTACTTC
. | TRBJ1-1 | . | TRBV6-1 | CASSDPGRGRGTEAFF | TGTGCCAGCAGTGATCCCGGGCGGGGGAGGGGGACTGAAGCTTTCTTT
. | TRBJ1-6 | . | TRBV5-5 | CASSLVFQGRTYNSPLHF | TGTGCCAGCAGCTTGGTCTTCCAGGGGAGGACCTATAATTCACCCCTCCACTTT
. | TRBJ1-1 | . | TRBV3-1/TRBV3-2 | CASSSLGKNTEAFF | TGTGCCAGCAGCTCTTTGGGAAAGAACACTGAAGCTTTCTTT
. | TRBJ1-1 | . | TRBV18 | CASSPSPADTEAFF | TGTGCCAGCTCACCAAGCCCAGCGGACACTGAAGCTTTCTTT
. | TRBJ1-1 | . | TRBV2 | CASRYTGRNTEAFF | TGTGCCAGCAGGTACACAGGGAGAAACACTGAAGCTTTCTTT
TRBD1 | TRBJ1-2 | . | TRBV28 | CASSSGQGDYGYTF | TGTGCCAGCAGTTCCGGACAGGGAGACTATGGCTACACCTTC
. | TRBJ2-1 | . | TRBV18 | CASSLTQNNEQFF | TGTGCCAGCTCACTCACACAGAACAATGAGCAGTTCTTC
. | TRBJ1-4 | . | TRBV15 | CATSRVVGALTNEKLFF | TGTGCCACCAGCAGAGTGGTGGGGGCCCTAACTAATGAAAAACTGTTTTTT
TRBD2 | TRBJ2-2 | . | TRBV3-1/TRBV3-2 | CASTRSPSGGATGELFF | TGTGCCTCTACCCGGTCTCCTAGCGGGGGAGCCACCGGGGAGCTGTTTTTT
TRBD1 | TRBJ1-2 | . | TRBV6-2/TRBV6-3 | CASSSTGGVTGYTF | TGTGCCAGCAGCTCAACAGGGGGAGTTACTGGCTACACCTTC
. | TRBJ2-1 | few | TRBV28 | CASEGTGDEQFF | TGTGCCAGCGAGGGAACGGGCGATGAGCAGTTCTTC
. | TRBJ2-2 | . | TRBV19 | CASSMSTTGELFF | TGTGCCAGTAGTATGAGTACCACCGGGGAGCTGTTTTTT
. | TRBJ2-5 | . | TRBV3-1/TRBV3-2 | CASSQSQPGETQYF | TGTGCCAGCAGCCAATCGCAACCAGGGGAGACCCAGTACTTC
. | TRBJ1-5 | . | TRBV10-3 | CAISESGGNQPQHF | TGTGCCATCAGTGAGTCCGGGGGCAATCAGCCCCAGCATTTT
TRBD1 | TRBJ1-6 | . | TRBV27 | CASGGRQGIDSPLHF | TGTGCCAGCGGGGGAAGACAGGGGATTGATTCACCCCTCCACTTT
TRBD1 | TRBJ1-5 | . | TRBV19 | CASRRQGADQPQHF | TGTGCCAGTAGGCGACAGGGGGCGGATCAGCCCCAGCATTTT
TRBD2 | TRBJ2-3 | . | TRBV15 | CATSRDLERGGTDTQYF | TGTGCCACCAGCAGAGATTTGGAGCGGGGCGGCACAGATACGCAGTATTTT
TRBD1 | TRBJ1-1 | . | TRBV5-6 | CASSSTDRAWYTEAFF | TGTGCCAGCAGCTCCACGGACAGGGCTTGGTACACTGAAGCTTTCTTT
. | TRBJ1-4 | . | TRBV2 | CASSAPGYEKLFF | TGTGCCAGCAGTGCCCCAGGGTATGAAAAACTGTTTTTT
TRBD1 | TRBJ1-1 | . | TRBV7-9 | CASSLAVGGYNTEAFF | TGTGCCAGCAGCTTAGCAGTAGGGGGCTACAACACTGAAGCTTTCTTT
TRBD1 | TRBJ2-1 | . | TRBV7-8 | CASSRRDRVLDEQFF | TGTGCCAGCAGTCGCCGGGACAGGGTCTTGGATGAGCAGTTCTTC
. | TRBJ1-6 | once | TRBV10-1 | CASSQAGNSPLHF | TGCGCCAGCAGCCAAGCGGGGAATTCACCCCTCCACTTT
. | TRBJ1-2 | . | TRBV7-9 | CASSQNRDAYGYTF | TGTGCCAGCAGCCAGAACAGGGACGCCTATGGCTACACCTTC
TRBD1 | TRBJ1-4 | . | TRBV10-2 | CASSESRADRGSNEKLFF | TGCGCCAGCAGTGAGTCCAGGGCAGACAGGGGATCTAATGAAAAACTGTTTTTT
. | TRBJ2-4 | . | TRBV30 | CAWSVGSPIQYF | TGTGCCTGGAGTGTCGGCAGCCCCATTCAGTACTTC
. | TRBJ1-1 | few | TRBV5-6 | CASSLSPNTEAFF | TGTGCCAGCAGTTTGAGTCCGAACACTGAAGCTTTCTTT
TRBD2 | TRBJ2-3 | once | TRBV10-1 | CASSERGGTGTDTQYF | TGCGCCAGCAGTGAGCGCGGGGGGACGGGCACAGATACGCAGTATTTT
. | TRBJ1-2 | . | TRBV6-6 | CASTVRGHSANYGYTF | TGTGCCAGCACCGTTCGTGGACATTCGGCTAACTATGGCTACACCTTC
TRBD2 | TRBJ2-1 | . | TRBV6-5 | CASSFRTSGGAGEQFF | TGTGCCAGCAGTTTCAGGACTAGCGGGGGGGCGGGTGAGCAGTTCTTC
. | TRBJ1-5 | . | TRBV3-1/TRBV3-2 | CASSQDRNQPQHF | TGTGCCAGCAGCCAAGATCGGAATCAGCCCCAGCATTTT
. | TRBJ2-1 | . | TRBV11-2 | CASSLRQAYNEQFF | TGTGCCAGCAGCTTAAGACAGGCCTACAATGAGCAGTTCTTC
. | TRBJ1-1 | . | TRBV28 | CASSFPGEAFF | TGTGCCAGCAGTTTTCCGGGTGAGGCTTTCTTT
. | TRBJ1-2 | once | TRBV7-9 | CASSPTEGSGYTF | TGTGCCAGCAGTCCGACAGAGGGAAGTGGCTACACCTTC
. | TRBJ2-3 | . | TRBV5-4 | CASSLGAGGPLTDTQYF | TGTGCCAGCAGCTTGGGAGCAGGGGGGCCGCTCACAGATACGCAGTATTTT